This T cell receptor (beta chain) is from a study of blood T cell repertoires in COVID-19. About the study: Acute-phase and convalescent COVID-19 samples originated in the United States, Italy and Spain. Sources were T cells, B-cell-depleted T cells, or PBMCs; the material itself was cDNA or gDNA.

Per germline, CDR1 MDHEN and CDR2 SYDVKM. Trimming left V 1 base short and J 0 bases short, with 10 bases between. The CDR3 has 16 amino acids. Individuals aged about 18 to 89 years were recruited from about two dozen US areas. The assay was immunoSEQ multiplex PCR, and TCRdb's table has in-frame clones only and misses some. The repertoire holds roughly 280,000 clones, with 75% to 90% as singletons. Sequenced sample: PBMCs or T cells enriched from blood (not recorded which). This clonotype was obtained from a woman in her 30s with acute COVID-19. The rearrangement links TRBV28 to TRBJ2-1; D is ambiguous. Written as DNA, the CDR3 is TGTGCCAGCAGTTTATCGGGTATTCTCTCCTACAATGAGCAGTTCTTC. This encodes CASSLSGILSYNEQFF.